The 26 T cell receptor beta chains presented below share a single source sample, sequenced in a study of blood T cell repertoires in COVID-19. The table came from immunoSEQ multiplex PCR; TCRdb's copy has only in-frame clones and leaves some out. The profile shows more than 95,000 clones, about 89% of them singletons. Sequenced: peripheral blood. These receptors were obtained from a human donor in a cohort sampled during active COVID-19.

This sequence joins TRBV7-2 and TRBJ1-3; TRBD1 matches 9 bases. Germline-derived CDR1 and CDR2 are SGHTA and FQGNSA. The CDR3 has 16 amino acids. V lost 0 bases and J lost 0; bases outside the gene matches: 0. The CDR3 DNA sequence: TGTGCCAGCAGCTTAGCGGGACAGGGCTCTGGAAACACCATATATTTT. Translation: CASSLAGQGSGNTIYF.

The V call is TRBV2, the J call TRBJ2-1; tentatively, D is TRBD2 (6 bases). Germline CDR1 is SNHLY and CDR2 is FYNNEI. V gave up 5 bases and J gave up 9 bases, with 8 bases separating them. This CDR3 is 11 amino acids long. This CDR3 is CASSSSAEQFF. As DNA, the CDR3 is TGTGCCAGCAGTTCTAGCGCTGAGCAGTTCTTC.

The rearrangement links TRBV28 to TRBJ1-4; 7 nucleotides line up with TRBD1. The CDR3 totals 15 residues. The J segment lost 3 bases and the V segment lost 4 bases, leaving 5 bases of the junction unmatched. Germline CDR1 and CDR2: MDHEN and SYDVKM. The DNA of the CDR3 is TGTGCCAGCAGTTCCAGGAGGGGGCCTAATGAAAAACTGTTTTTT. Its translation is CASSSRRGPNEKLFF.

The chain joins TRBV19 to TRBJ1-3, with TRBD1 as a possible D gene (5 bases). CDR1 LNHDA and CDR2 SQIVND come from the germline V gene (reference sequence). The CDR3 loop spans 15 amino acids. The V end lost 6 bases, the J end lost 3 bases, and 15 bases lay between the germline ends. CDR3 in DNA: TGTGCCAGTAGAACTCAGACAGAGTTTGGAAACACCATATATTTT. Translated, it gives CASRTQTEFGNTIYF.

The CDR3 is CASSSWGENTEAFF. The CDR3 nucleotides are TGTGCCAGCTCAAGTTGGGGCGAGAACACTGAAGCTTTCTTT. This chain uses TRBV18 with TRBJ1-1; a weak D match, TRBD1 (5 bases). The CDR3 extends over 14 amino acids. V lost 5 bases and J 1 base, leaving 11 bases between the germline ends. CDR1 is KGHSH and CDR2 is LQKENI in the germline V gene.

The rearrangement links TRBV11-2 to TRBJ2-7; TRBD1 aligns across 9 bases. Germline CDR1 and CDR2: SGHAT and FQNNGV. The trim removed 1 base at V and 5 bases at J, leaving 3 bases unmatched. The CDR3 contains 14 residues. The CDR3 DNA reads TGTGCCAGCAGCTTAGGGGGACAGGGCAACGAGCAGTACTTC. As protein: CASSLGGQGNEQYF.

The chain joins TRBV9 to TRBJ2-1, with a tentative D call TRBD1 (6 bases). V was clipped by 3 bases and J by 6 bases, with 19 bases between them. The CDR3 is 16 residues long. Germline lookup yields CDR1 SGDLS and CDR2 YYNGEE. The CDR3 region has the DNA TGTGCCAGCAGCGAGCCTCGGACAGTATTCTCCAATGAGCAGTTCTTC. Protein product: CASSEPRTVFSNEQFF.

The chain employs TRBV7-2 and TRBJ1-5, with 9 bases lining up with TRBD1. V shed 5 bases and J 6 bases; nucleotides not matched to a gene: 8. This CDR3 comprises 15 residues. Per germline, CDR1 SGHTA and CDR2 FQGNSA. CDR3: CASSQVGQGAQPQHF. CDR3 DNA sequence: TGTGCCAGCAGCCAAGTGGGACAGGGCGCTCAGCCCCAGCATTTT. The complete variable domain, with remaining parts taken from reference TRBV7-2 and TRBJ1-5, reads GAGVSQSPSNKVTEKGKDVELRCDPISGHTALYWYRQSLGQGLEFLIYFQGNSAPDKSGLPSDRFSAERTGGSVSTLTIQRTQQEDSAVYLCASSQVGQGAQPQHFGDGTRLSIL.

The chain has TRBV10-3 and TRBJ2-7; D possibly corresponds to TRBD1 (6 bases). The CDR3 runs to 13 residues. V lost 2 bases to trimming and J lost 6 bases, with 11 bases between them. The germline V gene has CDR1 ENHRY and CDR2 SYGVKD. Written as DNA, the CDR3 is TGTGCCATCAGTGAGAGGGGGAACCTCGAGCAGTACTTC. It is translated as CAISERGNLEQYF.

The V gene is TRBV28, the J gene TRBJ2-7; 13 bases fit TRBD2. The CDR3 runs to 14 residues. After removal of 5 bases from V and 7 bases from J, the junction contained 5 bases not matched to a gene. Germline values: CDR1 MDHEN, CDR2 SYDVKM. DNA of the CDR3: TGTGCCAGCAGTCTAGGGGGACTAGCGGGAGAGCAGTACTTC. It specifies CASSLGGLAGEQYF.

This clone appeared a single time. This rearrangement joins TRBV21-1 to TRBJ2-2; the table's D gene call, TRBD2, was not cross checked with the DNA. TRBV21-1 is tagged as a pseudogene. CDR3 length equals 17 residues. This CDR3 is CASSKGTSGGNTGELFF. The CDR3 nucleotides are TGTGCCAGCAGCAAAGGGACTAGCGGGGGGAACACCGGGGAGCTGTTTTTT.

The chain joins TRBV6-5 to TRBJ2-2; D is perhaps TRBD2 (6 bases). The ends were cut back, 5 bases at V and 8 bases at J, with 15 bases in the middle. Germline V gene sequence: CDR1 MNHEY, CDR2 SVGAGI. This CDR3 spans 14 amino acids. CDR3 DNA sequence: TGTGCCAGCAGTAGTAGCGGACGTAGTGGGGAGCTGTTTTTT. This gives the protein CASSSSGRSGELFF.

The chain recombines TRBV7-9 with TRBJ2-3; perhaps TRBD2 as D (6 bases). There are 15 residues in the CDR3. Germline CDR1 SEHNR, CDR2 FQNEAQ (reference sequence). Trimming removed 4 bases from V and 4 bases from J, with 15 bases in between. The CDR3 is CASSSGLSGADTQYF. CDR3 bases: TGTGCCAGCAGCTCCGGACTCTCGGGGGCAGATACGCAGTATTTT.

The V call is TRBV7-2, the J call TRBJ1-1, with D tentatively TRBD1 (6 bases). There are 14 residues in the CDR3. Per the germline V gene, CDR1 is SGHTA and CDR2 is FQGNSA. Trimming pared 2 bases from V and 4 bases from J, leaving 11 bases between. CDR3 bases: TGTGCCAGCAGCTTATTAGGGGGTATCACTGAAGCTTTCTTT. Translated, it gives CASSLLGGITEAFF.

This clone was observed a handful of times. This chain uses TRBV11-3 with TRBJ2-2, with unresolved D. Germline V CDR1 and CDR2: SGHNT, YENEEA. V was trimmed by 5 bases and J by 7 bases, leaving 11 bases between them. This CDR3 spans 13 amino acids. The CDR3 protein is CASSARRVGELFF. DNA for the CDR3: TGTGCCAGCAGCGCACGACGGGTCGGGGAGCTGTTTTTT.

The chain links TRBV7-2 to TRBJ2-1; tentative D call: TRBD2 (5 bases). V lost 2 bases, J lost 5 bases, and 13 bases lay in between. CDR3 size: 15 residues. Germline V gives CDR1 SGHTA, CDR2 FQGNSA. DNA of the CDR3: TGTGCCAGCAGCTTAATGGTCTCGAGGGACAATGAGCAGTTCTTC. Its protein product is CASSLMVSRDNEQFF.

J is TRBJ1-2 and V is TRBV3-1 (or the pseudogene TRBV3-2); possibly TRBD1 for D (5 bases). Germline loops: CDR1 LGHDT, CDR2 YNNKEL (reference sequence). The CDR3 sequence is 13 residues long. The V end lost 4 bases, the J end lost 6 bases, and 12 bases lay between the germline ends. In DNA form, the CDR3 reads TGTGCCAGCAGCCCCGACAGAAGGAATGGCTACACCTTC. Translated: CASSPDRRNGYTF.

The chain carries TRBV3-1 (or the pseudogene TRBV3-2) and TRBJ1-1; D is undetermined. The CDR3 spans 15 residues. Germline V gene lookup returns CDR1 LGHDT and CDR2 YNNKEL (reference sequence). V was shortened by 4 bases and J by 0 bases, with 12 bases between the two germline ends. As DNA, the CDR3 is TGTGCCAGCAGCCCGACTGGCTACATGAACACTGAAGCTTTCTTT. It codes for CASSPTGYMNTEAFF.

This clone was recorded only once. CDR3 sequence (DNA): TGCGCCAGCACGCGGCGGCCAGGGGGCCCGATGAACACTGAAGCTTTCTTT. Protein: CASTRRPGGPMNTEAFF. The V gene is TRBV5-1, the J gene TRBJ1-1; the match to TRBD1 covers 8 bases. The CDR3 has 17 amino acids. After removal of 6 bases from V and 0 bases from J, the junction contained 13 bases not matched to a gene. Germline loops: CDR1 SGHRS, CDR2 YFSETQ.

This rearrangement joins TRBV3-1 (or the pseudogene TRBV3-2) to TRBJ2-7; no clear D. Trimming removed 0 bases from V and 5 bases from J, with 14 bases in between. The V gene's germline CDR1 is LGHDT and CDR2 YNNKEL (reference sequence). This CDR3 is built from 15 residues. The CDR3: CASSQDFGRRDEQYF. CDR3 sequence (DNA): TGTGCCAGCAGCCAAGATTTTGGTCGCCGGGACGAGCAGTACTTC.

This clone has a single count. The chain uses TRBV24-1 and TRBJ2-3; a possible D gene is TRBD1 (5 bases). The CDR3 covers 13 residues. V was shortened by 3 bases and J by 6 bases, with 9 bases between the two germline ends. The V gene's germline CDR1 is KGHDR and CDR2 SFDVKD. CDR3 DNA sequence: TGTGCCACCAGTGATGACCACAGGGATACGCAGTATTTT. This gives the protein CATSDDHRDTQYF.

The chain is built from TRBV5-4 and TRBJ2-3, with TRBD1 matching 9 bases. In germline, CDR1 is SGHNT, CDR2 YYREEE (reference sequence). Germline trimming cut 4 bases from V and 8 bases from J; bases unmatched to any gene: 14. The CDR3 contains 16 residues. The CDR3 loop is CASSPNRDREGGTQYF. CDR3 coding DNA: TGTGCCAGCAGCCCCAACCGGGACAGGGAAGGGGGTACGCAGTATTTT.

This clone was counted a single time. The chain links TRBV9 to TRBJ2-7; 13 bases align to TRBD2. The CDR3 totals 15 residues. V was pared by 4 bases and J by 3 bases, with 4 bases of the junction left unmatched. CDR1 is SGDLS and CDR2 is YYNGEE in the germline V gene. The CDR3 DNA reads TGTGCCAGCAGCCCCGGGACTAGCGGGATCTACGAGCAGTACTTC. As protein: CASSPGTSGIYEQYF.

The chain carries TRBV5-4 and TRBJ2-3; 13 bases line up with TRBD2. This CDR3 comprises 17 residues. Germline CDR1 and CDR2: SGHNT and YYREEE (reference sequence). Trimming cost V 2 bases and J 3 bases; bases outside gene matches: 6. CDR3 amino acids: CASSFITSGRGTDTQYF. CDR3 DNA: TGTGCCAGCAGCTTTATTACTAGCGGGAGGGGAACAGATACGCAGTATTTT.

The chain combines TRBV11-1 with TRBJ2-5; D ambiguous. This CDR3 spans 11 amino acids. Looked up from germline, CDR1 is SGHAT and CDR2 is FQDESV (reference sequence). Trimming pared 6 bases from V and 2 bases from J, leaving 4 bases between. The CDR3 spells CASRAQETQYF. CDR3 bases: TGTGCCAGCAGGGCACAAGAGACCCAGTACTTC.

The chain combines TRBV7-9 with TRBJ2-3; 10 bases line up with TRBD2. Trimming at V came to 2 bases and at J to 4 bases, leaving 12 bases not matched to a gene. Germline values: CDR1 SEHNR, CDR2 FQNEAQ (reference sequence). This CDR3 spans 18 amino acids. CDR3 in amino acids: CASSLKSGRAYQADTQYF. The CDR3 coding sequence is TGTGCCAGCAGCTTAAAAAGCGGGAGGGCCTATCAGGCAGATACGCAGTATTTT.